Reported below is one T cell receptor (beta chain). This receptor's antigen is unknown. No base-level quality is on record; no much larger clone is a single base apart. The junction carries 16 bases between V and J, which are trimmed by 7 bases and 6 bases respectively. CDR3 length: 14 amino acids, cysteine to phenylalanine. The kept DNA is CDR3 alone, 42 bases in frame from the first base. As encoded in the germline V gene, CDR1 is SGHRS while CDR2 is YFSETQ. TCRbeta CDR3 regions were amplified from genomic DNA using the immunoSEQ Assay, a bias-controlled multiplex PCR. Turning to the authors' computational methods: The number of nucleated cells in each sample was estimated from the amplification of reference gene primers within the assay. Sequence reads were collapsed and filtered to measure the absolute abundance of every unique TCRbeta CDR3 rearrangement. For each sample, productive Simpson clonality was calculated as the square root of Simpson's diversity index across productive rearrangements. Here the immuneACCESS table is served through TCRdb, limited to in-frame sequences with V and J called. Missing clones are a known gap in these copies; in checked studies unresolved V genes cover under half, and the rest lacks a known reason. D and trimming come from the DNA, and the V and J calls and clone size come from that table. In all, the sample holds roughly 230,000 clones, and almost 85% of those were seen once. Clones ranked in the top ten supply roughly 4% of the sample.

The data are from a study of blood T cell repertoires in COVID-19 (dated by TCRdb to between 2020 and 2021). For the study in its entirety: Samples from collaborators originated in the United States, Italy and Spain and spanned both the acute and convalescent phases of COVID-19. A de-identified subject ID, COVID-19 status, age in years and sex were almost always included in the sample metadata. Deeply sampled blood TCRbeta repertoires from subjects exposed to, actively infected with, or recovered from COVID-19 were included in the dataset. The samples were drawn from two sources: the first 160 participants of the ongoing ImmuneRACE study, and 1,000 to 1,500 subjects contributed by 6 global collaborators. The material from the prospective study consisted of cDNA or gDNA derived from T cells, B-cell-depleted T cells, or PBMCs. Where available, HLA class I and class II types were taken from metadata supplied by the sample provider and were not determined by assay-based typing. The repertoires were released in a freely available public database meant as a resource for research on the immune response to SARS-CoV-2. What the study reported, not specific to this receptor: How much clinical and demographic metadata was included differed by source and by participant, and the metadata was provided uncurated.

The collaborating institutions used their own protocols to collect whole blood in K2EDTA tubes. Collaborator samples were shipped for TCRbeta analysis as frozen whole blood, isolated PBMCs, or DNA extracted from either sample type. The clonotype comes from a man aged 50-59 years with acute or convalescent COVID-19. The V gene is TRBV5-1 and the J gene is TRBJ2-2; matching of 6 bases hints at TRBD2 as the D gene. Sequenced material: peripheral blood. The CDR3 here reads CASGLAPLPGELFF. The DNA is as follows: TGCGCCAGCGGCCTAGCGCCCCTTCCCGGGGAGCTGTTTTTT.